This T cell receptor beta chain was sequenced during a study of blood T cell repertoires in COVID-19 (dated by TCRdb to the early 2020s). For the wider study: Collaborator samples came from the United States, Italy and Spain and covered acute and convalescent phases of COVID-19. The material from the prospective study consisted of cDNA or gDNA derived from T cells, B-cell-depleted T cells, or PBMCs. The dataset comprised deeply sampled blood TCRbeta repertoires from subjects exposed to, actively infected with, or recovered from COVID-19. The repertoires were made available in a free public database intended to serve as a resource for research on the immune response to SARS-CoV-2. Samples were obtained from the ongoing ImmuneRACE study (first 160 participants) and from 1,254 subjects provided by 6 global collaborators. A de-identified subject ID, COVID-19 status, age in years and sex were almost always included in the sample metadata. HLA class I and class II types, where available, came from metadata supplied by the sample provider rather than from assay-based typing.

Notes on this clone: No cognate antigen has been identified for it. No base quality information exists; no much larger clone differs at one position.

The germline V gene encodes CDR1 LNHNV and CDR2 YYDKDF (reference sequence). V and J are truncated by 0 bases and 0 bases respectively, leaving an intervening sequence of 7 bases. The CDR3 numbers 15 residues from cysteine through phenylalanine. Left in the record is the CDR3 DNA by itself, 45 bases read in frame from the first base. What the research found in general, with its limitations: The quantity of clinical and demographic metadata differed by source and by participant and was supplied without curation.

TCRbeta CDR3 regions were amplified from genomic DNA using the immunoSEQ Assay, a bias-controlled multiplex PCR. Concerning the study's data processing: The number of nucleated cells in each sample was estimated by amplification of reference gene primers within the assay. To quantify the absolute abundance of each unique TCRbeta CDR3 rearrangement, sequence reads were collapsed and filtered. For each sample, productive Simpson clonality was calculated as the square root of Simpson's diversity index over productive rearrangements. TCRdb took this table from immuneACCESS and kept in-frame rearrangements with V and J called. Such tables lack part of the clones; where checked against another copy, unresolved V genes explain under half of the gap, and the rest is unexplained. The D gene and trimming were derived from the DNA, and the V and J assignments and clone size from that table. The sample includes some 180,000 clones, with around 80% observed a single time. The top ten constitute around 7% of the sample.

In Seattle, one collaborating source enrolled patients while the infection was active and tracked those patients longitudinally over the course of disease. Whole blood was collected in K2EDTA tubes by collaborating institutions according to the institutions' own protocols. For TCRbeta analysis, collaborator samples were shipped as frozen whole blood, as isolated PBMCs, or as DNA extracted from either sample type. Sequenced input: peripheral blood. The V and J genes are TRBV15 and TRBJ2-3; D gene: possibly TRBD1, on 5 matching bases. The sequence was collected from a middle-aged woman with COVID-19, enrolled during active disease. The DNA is TGTGCCACCAGCAGAGAACAGGCGAGCACAGATACGCAGTATTTT. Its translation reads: CATSREQASTDTQYF.